This T cell receptor beta chain originates from a study of cytomegalovirus exposure and HLA in healthy donors. Study as a whole: Some 85 million unique TCRs, all from HLA-typed donors, were included in an early release of the data. Whole-study results and caveats: Reportedly, cytomegalovirus status was diagnosed with high sensitivity and specificity. In a later analysis, HLA-associated TCR beta chains were more clonally expanded than equally common others.

This CDR3 is built from 14 residues. Germline V gene lookup returns CDR1 SGHRS and CDR2 YFSETQ. J was trimmed by 3 bases and V by 4 bases; bases with no gene match: 4. To note about this clone: The antigen remains undetermined.

Primers for the PCR totalled 60 Vbeta and 13 Jbeta. Clones were sequenced by immunoSEQ multiplex PCR, and TCRdb holds only the in-frame ones, with some missing. In the table there are some 120,000 clones, 72% of which are singletons. The sequencing sample was made of PBMCs. The clonotype originates from a young man in good health and CMV-seronegative. This rearrangement joins TRBV5-1 to TRBJ1-2, with 9 positions matching TRBD1. CDR3 sequence: CASSIGTGYYGYTF. The CDR3 coding sequence is TGCGCCAGCAGCATAGGGACAGGGTACTATGGCTACACCTTC.